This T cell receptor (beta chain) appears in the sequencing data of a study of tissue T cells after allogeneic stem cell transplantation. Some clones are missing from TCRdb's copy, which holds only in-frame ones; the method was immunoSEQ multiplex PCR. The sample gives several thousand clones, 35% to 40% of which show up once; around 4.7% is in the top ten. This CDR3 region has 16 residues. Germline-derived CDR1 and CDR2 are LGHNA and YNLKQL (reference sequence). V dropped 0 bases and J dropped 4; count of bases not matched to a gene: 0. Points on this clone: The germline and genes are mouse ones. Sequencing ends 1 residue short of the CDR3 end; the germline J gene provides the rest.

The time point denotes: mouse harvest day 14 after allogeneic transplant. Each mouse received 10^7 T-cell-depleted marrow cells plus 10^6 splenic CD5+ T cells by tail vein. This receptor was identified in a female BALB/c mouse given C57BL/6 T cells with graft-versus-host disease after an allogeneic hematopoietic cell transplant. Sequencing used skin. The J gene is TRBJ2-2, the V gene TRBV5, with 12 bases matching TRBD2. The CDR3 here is CASSQEDWGGTGQLYF. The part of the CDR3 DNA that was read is TGTGCCAGCAGCCAAGAGGACTGGGGGGGCACCGGGCAGCTCTAC.